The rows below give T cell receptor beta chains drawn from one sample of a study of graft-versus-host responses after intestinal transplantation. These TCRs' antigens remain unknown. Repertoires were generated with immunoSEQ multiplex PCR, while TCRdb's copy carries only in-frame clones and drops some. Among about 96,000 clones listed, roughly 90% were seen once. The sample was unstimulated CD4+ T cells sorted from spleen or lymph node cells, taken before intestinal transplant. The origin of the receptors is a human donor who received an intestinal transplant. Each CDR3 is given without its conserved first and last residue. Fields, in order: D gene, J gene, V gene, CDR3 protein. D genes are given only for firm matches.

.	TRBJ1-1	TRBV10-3	AISEPTGGEAF
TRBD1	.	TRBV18	ASSRSGTGMNEQY
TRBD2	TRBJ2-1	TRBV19	ASSSQGLAGEGF
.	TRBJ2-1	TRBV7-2	ASSLGRAPYSSYNEQF
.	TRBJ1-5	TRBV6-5	ASSYSSVSNQPQH
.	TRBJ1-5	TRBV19	ASEEGGYQPQH
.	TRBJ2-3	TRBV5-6	ASSLAGAGDTQY
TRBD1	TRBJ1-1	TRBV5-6	ASSPIGTGDSIEAF
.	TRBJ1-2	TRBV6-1	ASSDTQGLSGYT
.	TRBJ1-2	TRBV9	ASSPEGAYGYT
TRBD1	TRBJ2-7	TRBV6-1	ASPADRGRHEQY
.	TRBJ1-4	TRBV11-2	ASSFLNGKLF
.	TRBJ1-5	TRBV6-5	ASSFRQGGSPQH
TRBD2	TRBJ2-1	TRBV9	ASSVFETGGSEQF
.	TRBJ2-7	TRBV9	ASSVGDRVSAGSFYEQY
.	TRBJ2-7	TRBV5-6	ASSLVTGPGEQY
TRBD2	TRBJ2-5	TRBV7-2	ASSLVRTSGAQETQY
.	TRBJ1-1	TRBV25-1	ASSKYGTRNTEAF
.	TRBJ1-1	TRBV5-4	ASSFHKGGTEAF
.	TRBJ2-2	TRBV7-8	ASSSRGGGPPGELF
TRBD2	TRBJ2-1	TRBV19	ASSTGRLALPEQF
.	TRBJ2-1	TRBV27	ASSWLRGHNEQF
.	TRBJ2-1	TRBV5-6	ASSLGGNSYNEQF
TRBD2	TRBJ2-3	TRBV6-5	ASSRGGDTQY
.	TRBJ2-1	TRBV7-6	ASSLVPQGYNEQF
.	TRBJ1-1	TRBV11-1	ASSEQGGVTEAF
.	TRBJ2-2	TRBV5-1	ASRQRDIGELF
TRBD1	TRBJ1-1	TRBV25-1	AIPRTGRGNTEAF
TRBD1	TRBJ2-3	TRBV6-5	ASSGQGSFTDTQY
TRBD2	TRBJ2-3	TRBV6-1	ASSGTSLPTDTQY
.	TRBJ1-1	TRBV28	ASSLPVGTEAF
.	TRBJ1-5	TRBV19	ASSFGTPDYQPQH
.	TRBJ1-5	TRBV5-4	ASSLVGRPGEPQH
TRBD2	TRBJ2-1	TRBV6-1	ASRASSGRSEQF
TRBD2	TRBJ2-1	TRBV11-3	ASSLEPTGGNEQF
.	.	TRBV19	ASSLLGANEQY
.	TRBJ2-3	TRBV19	ASSAWDARTDTQY
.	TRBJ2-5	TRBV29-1	SVGPAGETQY
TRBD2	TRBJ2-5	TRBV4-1	ASSLRLAGVRETQY
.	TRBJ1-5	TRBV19	ASNAGGNQPQH
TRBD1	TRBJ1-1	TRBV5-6	ASSFYEGAGLSTEAF
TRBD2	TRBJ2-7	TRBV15	ATSRQSGTYEQY
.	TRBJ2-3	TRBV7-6	ASSLGTDTQY
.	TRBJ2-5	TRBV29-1	SVWKGSTGFQETQY
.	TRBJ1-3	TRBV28	ASSTLTGGNTIY
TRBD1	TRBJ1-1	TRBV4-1	ASSLRTGRDTEAF
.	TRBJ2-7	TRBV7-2	ASSLWGVRNIPYEQY
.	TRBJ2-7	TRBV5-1	ASSFLQGPPYEQY
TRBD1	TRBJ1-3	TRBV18	ASSPATGPSGNTIY
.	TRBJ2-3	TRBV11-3	ASSLSQGTDTQY
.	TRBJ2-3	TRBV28	ASSPTRGAGRLSTDTQY
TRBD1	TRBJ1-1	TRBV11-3	ASSRQGDTEAF
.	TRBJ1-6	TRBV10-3	AISESSSPGTSNSPLH
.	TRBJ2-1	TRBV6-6	ASRQYSSNSYNEQF
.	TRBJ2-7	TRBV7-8	ASSLGSPYEQY
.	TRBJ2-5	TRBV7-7	ASSLMGSQETQY
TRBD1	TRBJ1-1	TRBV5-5	ASSPTGWDTEAF